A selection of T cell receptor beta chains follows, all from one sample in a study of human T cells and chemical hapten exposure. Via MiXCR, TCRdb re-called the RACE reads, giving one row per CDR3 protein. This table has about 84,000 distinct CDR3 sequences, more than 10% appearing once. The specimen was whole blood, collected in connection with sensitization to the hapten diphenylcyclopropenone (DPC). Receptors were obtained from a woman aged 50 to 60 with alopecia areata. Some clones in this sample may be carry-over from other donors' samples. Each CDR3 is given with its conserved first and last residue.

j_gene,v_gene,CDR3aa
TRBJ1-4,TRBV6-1,CASSEVGNEKLFF
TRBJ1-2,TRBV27,CASRRQGERYGYTF
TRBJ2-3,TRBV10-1,CASSETKIAGGQHTQYF
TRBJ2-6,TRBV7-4,CASILRGTRATITGANVLTF
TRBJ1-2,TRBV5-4,CAAGATRHSFRGYTF
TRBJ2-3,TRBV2,CASSGPTRVGDTQYF
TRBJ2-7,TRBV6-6,CASRITGERWEQYF
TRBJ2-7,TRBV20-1,CSASFGEPYEQYF
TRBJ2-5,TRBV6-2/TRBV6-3,CASSSGTRRETQYF
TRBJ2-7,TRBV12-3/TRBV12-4,CASSPGTGYNEQYF
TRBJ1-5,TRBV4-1,CASSQVGSNQPQHF
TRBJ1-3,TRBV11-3,CASSPGRGPGNTIYF
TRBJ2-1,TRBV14,CSSSQGRGPYNEQFF
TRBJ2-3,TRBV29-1,CSVYTGNTQYF
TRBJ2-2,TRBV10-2,CAIHRSSGNGGELFF
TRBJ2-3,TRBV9,CASSVEQALTTDTQYF
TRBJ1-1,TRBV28,CASSFPTGNPEAFF
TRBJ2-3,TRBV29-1,CSVELASRTDTQYF
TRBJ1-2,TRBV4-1,CASSRAGANGGYTF
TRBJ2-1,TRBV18,CASSPLGRGDEQFF
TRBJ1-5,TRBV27,CASRSVPISNQPQHF
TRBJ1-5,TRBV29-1,CSVGGGNQPQHF
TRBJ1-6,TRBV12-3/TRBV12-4,CASYSLGPPLHF
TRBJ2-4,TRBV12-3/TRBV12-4,CASSPNPGQDNQKNIQYF
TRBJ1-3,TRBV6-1,CASTGGHSPGNTIYF
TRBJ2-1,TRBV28,CASVSGSGEQFF
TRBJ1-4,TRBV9,CASSPRTGGYEKLFF
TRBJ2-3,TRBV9,CASSGGDRSADTQYF
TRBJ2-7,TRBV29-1,CSALQDRGSYEQYF
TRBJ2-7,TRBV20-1,CSAGRDTYEQYF
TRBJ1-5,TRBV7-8,CASSKDRSQPQHF
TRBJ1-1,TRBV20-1,CSASGGTAFF
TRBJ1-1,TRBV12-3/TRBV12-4,CASSLGEAFF
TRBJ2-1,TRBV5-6,CASAPGLSSYNEQFF
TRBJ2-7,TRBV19,CASSISLPGARRPDLSYEQYF
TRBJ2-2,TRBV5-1,CASSLPGPAGELFF
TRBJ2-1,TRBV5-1,CASSSTGDKFF
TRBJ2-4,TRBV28,CAIDPGGRAKNIQYF
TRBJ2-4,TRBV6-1,CASAQPGIVYIQYF
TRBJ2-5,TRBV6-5,CASNPWEEETQYF
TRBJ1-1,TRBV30,CAWRPPGAYTEAFF
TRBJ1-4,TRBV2,CASGRQAGNEKLFF
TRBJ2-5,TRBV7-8,CASSTGGAGLETQYF
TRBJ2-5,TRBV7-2,CASSLKETQYF